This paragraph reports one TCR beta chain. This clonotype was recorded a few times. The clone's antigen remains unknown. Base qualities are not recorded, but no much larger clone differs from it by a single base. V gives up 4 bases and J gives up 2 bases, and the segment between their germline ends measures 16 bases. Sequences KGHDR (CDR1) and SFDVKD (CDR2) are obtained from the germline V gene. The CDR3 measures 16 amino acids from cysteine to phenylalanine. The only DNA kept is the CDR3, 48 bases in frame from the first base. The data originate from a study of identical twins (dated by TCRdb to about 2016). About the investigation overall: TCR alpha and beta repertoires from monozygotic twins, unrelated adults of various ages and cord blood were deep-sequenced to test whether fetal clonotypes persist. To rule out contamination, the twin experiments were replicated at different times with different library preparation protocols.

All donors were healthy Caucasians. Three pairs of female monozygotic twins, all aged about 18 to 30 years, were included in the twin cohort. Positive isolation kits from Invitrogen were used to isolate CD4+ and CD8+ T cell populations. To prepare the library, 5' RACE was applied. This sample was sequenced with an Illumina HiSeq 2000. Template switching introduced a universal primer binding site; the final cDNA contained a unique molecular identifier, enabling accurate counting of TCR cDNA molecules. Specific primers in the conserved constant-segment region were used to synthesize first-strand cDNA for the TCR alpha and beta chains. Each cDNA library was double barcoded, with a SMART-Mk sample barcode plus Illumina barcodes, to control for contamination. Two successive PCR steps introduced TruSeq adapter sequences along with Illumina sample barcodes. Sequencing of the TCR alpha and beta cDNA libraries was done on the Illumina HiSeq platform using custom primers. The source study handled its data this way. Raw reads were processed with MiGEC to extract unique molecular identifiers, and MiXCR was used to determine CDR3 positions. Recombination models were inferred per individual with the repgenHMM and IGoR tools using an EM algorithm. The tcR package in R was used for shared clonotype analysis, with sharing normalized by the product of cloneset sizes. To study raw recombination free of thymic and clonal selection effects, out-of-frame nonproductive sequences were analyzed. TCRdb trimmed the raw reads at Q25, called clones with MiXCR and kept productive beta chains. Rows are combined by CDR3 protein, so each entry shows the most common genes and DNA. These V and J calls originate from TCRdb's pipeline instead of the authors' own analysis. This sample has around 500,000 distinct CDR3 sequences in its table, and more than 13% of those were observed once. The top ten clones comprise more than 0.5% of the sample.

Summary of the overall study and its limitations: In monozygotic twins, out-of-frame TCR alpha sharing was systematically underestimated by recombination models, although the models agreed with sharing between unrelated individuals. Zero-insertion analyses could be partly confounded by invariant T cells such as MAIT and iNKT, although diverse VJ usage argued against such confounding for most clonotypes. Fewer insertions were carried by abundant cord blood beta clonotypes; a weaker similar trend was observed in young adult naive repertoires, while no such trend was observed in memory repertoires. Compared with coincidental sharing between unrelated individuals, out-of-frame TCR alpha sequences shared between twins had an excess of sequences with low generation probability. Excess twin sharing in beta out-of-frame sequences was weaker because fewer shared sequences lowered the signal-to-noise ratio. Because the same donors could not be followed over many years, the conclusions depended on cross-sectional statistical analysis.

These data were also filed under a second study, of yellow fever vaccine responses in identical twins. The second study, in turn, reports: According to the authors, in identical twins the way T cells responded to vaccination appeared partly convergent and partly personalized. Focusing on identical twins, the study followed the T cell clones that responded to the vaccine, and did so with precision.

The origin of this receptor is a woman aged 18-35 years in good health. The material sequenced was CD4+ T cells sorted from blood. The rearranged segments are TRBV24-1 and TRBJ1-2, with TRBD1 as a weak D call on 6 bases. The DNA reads TGTGCCACCAGTGACAGGGGACCTGATCTGAACTATGGCTACACCTTC. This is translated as CATSDRGPDLNYGYTF.